A single sample gave rise to the 11 T cell receptor beta chains below, sequenced in a study of cytomegalovirus exposure and HLA in healthy donors. Generated by immunoSEQ multiplex PCR, the TCRdb table keeps only in-frame clones and is missing some. The table lists approximately 160,000 clones, more than 80% of them singletons. Sequencing was done on a sample of PBMCs. These receptor sequences come from a woman in her late teens or twenties in good health and CMV-seropositive.

The chain uses TRBV19 and TRBJ1-2; TRBD1 might be the D (5 bases). V lost 5 bases, J lost 7 bases, and 14 bases lay in between. The germline gives CDR1 LNHDA, CDR2 SQIVND (reference sequence). The CDR3 runs 13 residues. The CDR3 bases are TGTGCCAGTAGTGGAGGGGCCAGGCCTGGCTACACCTTC. This gives the protein CASSGGARPGYTF.

The chain carries TRBV5-4 and TRBJ2-7; possible D gene TRBD2, 6 bases. V was trimmed by 4 bases and J by 7 bases, leaving 15 bases between them. This CDR3 has 13 residues. Germline V gives CDR1 SGHNT, CDR2 YYREEE (reference sequence). The CDR3 DNA reads TGTGCCAGCAGCGCGGGACGGGCGCTTGAGCAGTACTTC. It encodes CASSAGRALEQYF.

The V and J genes are TRBV7-2 and TRBJ2-2; tentative D call: TRBD2 (6 bases). This CDR3 spans 15 amino acids. In germline, CDR1 is SGHTA, CDR2 FQGNSA. The V and J ends lost 7 bases and 0 bases respectively, with 12 bases between them. This chain's CDR3 is CASNPSGPNTGELFF. The DNA for the CDR3 is TGTGCCAGCAACCCCAGCGGGCCGAACACCGGGGAGCTGTTTTTT.

V usage is TRBV5-3 and J usage is TRBJ2-7, with D possibly TRBD1 on 5 matching bases. TRBV5-3 is marked as an open reading frame, function uncertain. Trimming took 7 bases from V and 7 from J, leaving 18 bases between them. CDR3 size: 13 residues. The CDR3 DNA is TGTGCCAGACGACGATTACAGGTTTTGGAGCAGTACTTC. This sequence encodes CARRRLQVLEQYF.

This chain uses TRBV19 with TRBJ1-2; D perhaps matches TRBD1 (5 bases). The germline V gene has CDR1 LNHDA and CDR2 SQIVND (reference sequence). This CDR3 has 14 amino acids. Trimming left V 1 base short and J 4 bases short, with 10 bases between. The CDR3 nucleotides are TGTGCCAGTAGTATAGGGAGGGGCGCCTATGGCTACACCTTC. The encoded protein is CASSIGRGAYGYTF.

The rearrangement joins TRBV18 to TRBJ2-7; 7 nucleotides match TRBD1. V was pared by 3 bases and J by 2 bases, with 7 bases of the junction left unmatched. CDR3 length: 15 residues. The germline V gene has CDR1 KGHSH and CDR2 LQKENI. Here the CDR3 reads CASSPETGPPYEQYF. The DNA for the CDR3 is TGTGCCAGCTCACCCGAGACAGGGCCACCCTACGAGCAGTACTTC.

The sample holds one count of this clone. This sequence joins TRBV21-1 and TRBJ2-1; the DNA was not used to check the table's D call, TRBD2. TRBV21-1 is a known pseudogene. This CDR3 comprises 18 residues. The CDR3 spells CASRLEILAGAPYNEQFF. In DNA, the CDR3 is TGTGCCAGCAGGCTAGAAATCTTAGCGGGAGCTCCATACAATGAGCAGTTCTTC.

For the CDR3, the DNA is TGTGCCAGTAGTATCTACAGTGGGTACGAGCAGTACTTC. Translated: CASSIYSGYEQYF. The chain employs TRBV19 and TRBJ2-7; D ambiguous. V was clipped by 3 bases and J by 4 bases, with 10 bases between them. There are 13 residues in the CDR3. CDR1 is LNHDA and CDR2 is SQIVND in the germline V gene (reference sequence).

The chain employs TRBV7-3 and TRBJ2-3; 8 bases map to TRBD1. CDR3 length equals 16 residues. CDR1 is SGHTA and CDR2 is FQGTGA in the germline V gene. V was pared by 8 bases and J by 0 bases, with 10 bases of the junction left unmatched. The CDR3 DNA is TGTGCCAGCGAAGGGACCGGGACAGGCAGCACAGATACGCAGTATTTT. It specifies CASEGTGTGSTDTQYF.

This chain uses TRBV4-1 with TRBJ1-6; a possible D gene is TRBD1 (5 bases). Per germline, CDR1 MGHRA and CDR2 YSYEKL. This CDR3 contains 16 residues. The ends were cut back, 3 bases at V and 7 bases at J, with 16 bases in the middle. The CDR3 spells CASSQYKDGGNSPLHF. The CDR3 DNA reads as TGCGCCAGCAGCCAGTACAAGGACGGGGGAAATTCACCCCTCCACTTT.

The J gene is TRBJ2-7, the V gene TRBV19; 7 positions match TRBD1. Unmatched junction bases numbered 5, after V lost 1 base and J lost 2 bases. Germline assignment: CDR1 LNHDA and CDR2 SQIVND (reference sequence). The CDR3 is made up of 15 amino acids. The CDR3 bases are TGTGCCAGTAGTATAGGCTGGACAGGAGCCTACGAGCAGTACTTC. Protein sequence: CASSIGWTGAYEQYF.